A single sample gave rise to the 14 T cell receptor beta chains below, sequenced in a study of T cell responses to AZD1222 COVID-19 vaccine. Using immunoSEQ multiplex PCR, the repertoire was profiled, and TCRdb retains in-frame clones only, with some absent. Of about 88,000 clones listed, roughly nine tenths are singletons. This specimen consisted of peripheral blood, obtained on day 0 of AZD1222 vaccination. The receptors shown here come from an adult in good health.

This chain connects TRBV12-3 or TRBV12-4 to TRBJ2-5, with 9 nucleotides matching TRBD2. CDR3 size: 13 residues. Trimming removed 6 bases from V and 6 bases from J; junction bases left unmatched: 5. DNA for the CDR3: TGTGCCAGCAGCCCTAGCGGGATACAGACCCAGTACTTC. Amino acids: CASSPSGIQTQYF.

The chain combines TRBV19 with TRBJ2-7; 9 bases line up with TRBD1. CDR1 and CDR2 from the germline V gene are LNHDA and SQIVND (reference sequence). The CDR3 contains 13 residues. The V gene end was trimmed by 8 bases and the J gene end by 1 base; junction bases not matched to a gene: 3. CDR3 sequence: CASGQGSSYEQYF. The CDR3 bases are TGTGCCAGTGGACAGGGGAGTTCCTACGAGCAGTACTTC.

V usage is TRBV19 and J usage is TRBJ1-5, with D unclear. The CDR3 extends over 15 amino acids. Trimming stripped 5 bases from V and 2 bases from J, with 13 bases between. Germline CDR1 LNHDA, CDR2 SQIVND (reference sequence). The CDR3 sequence is CASSGWRAGNQPQHF. DNA for the CDR3: TGTGCCAGTAGTGGTTGGAGGGCGGGCAATCAGCCCCAGCATTTT. Complete variable domain (other parts from reference TRBV19 and TRBJ1-5): DGGITQSPKYLFRKEGQNVTLSCEQNLNHDAMYWYRQDPGQGLRLIYYSQIVNDFQKGDIAEGYSVSREKKESFPLTVTSAQKNPTAFYLCASSGWRAGNQPQHFGDGTRLSIL.

This clone was seen a single time. The rearrangement uses TRBV6-5 and TRBJ2-1; D gene uncertain. The CDR3 has 13 amino acids. The V gene lost 6 bases and the J gene lost 0 bases, with 6 bases spanning the gap. Germline lookup yields CDR1 MNHEY and CDR2 SVGAGI. As DNA, the CDR3 is TGTGCCAGCAGATCTAACTCCTACAATGAGCAGTTCTTC. Amino acids: CASRSNSYNEQFF.

The rearrangement links TRBV2 to TRBJ1-5; D is unclear. CDR1 is SNHLY, CDR2 FYNNEI, per germline. With 5 bases removed from V and 0 bases from J, the gap between germline ends came to 8 bases. This CDR3 has 14 amino acids. CDR3 coding DNA: TGTGCCAGCAGTCGGACCGGTAGCAATCAGCCCCAGCATTTT. Amino acids: CASSRTGSNQPQHF. Combining the CDR3 with reference TRBV2 and TRBJ1-5 gives the whole variable domain EPEVTQTPSHQVTQMGQEVILRCVPISNHLYFYWYRQILGQKVEFLVSFYNNEISEKSEIFDDQFSVERPDGSNFTLKIRSTKLEDSAMYFCASSRTGSNQPQHFGDGTRLSIL.

This chain connects TRBV30 to TRBJ1-6; no reliable D call. CDR3 length: 16 amino acids. Germline V lookup: CDR1 GTSNPN, CDR2 SVGIG (reference sequence). V shed 2 bases and J shed 3 bases, with 14 bases lying between them. The CDR3, as DNA: TGTGCCTGGAGTCCCGATCGGGCCCTCTATAATTCACCCCTCCACTTT. Its protein product is CAWSPDRALYNSPLHF.

The chain uses TRBV10-3 and TRBJ2-1, with TRBD2 matching over 12 bases. V shed 8 bases and J 3 bases; nucleotides not matched to a gene: 8. The CDR3 has 16 amino acids. Germline V CDR1 and CDR2: ENHRY, SYGVKD. The CDR3 sequence: CAIGIRTSGDYNEQFF. The CDR3 DNA reads as TGTGCCATCGGGATAAGGACTAGCGGGGACTACAATGAGCAGTTCTTC.

The chain links TRBV5-1 to TRBJ2-1; 9 bases are a match to TRBD1. CDR1 is SGHRS and CDR2 is YFSETQ in the germline V gene. The CDR3 contains 14 residues. V gave up 2 bases and J gave up 10 bases; unmatched junction bases: 7. CDR3 residues: CASSLGQGIEEQFF. Here the CDR3 DNA reads TGCGCCAGCAGCTTAGGACAGGGGATAGAGGAGCAGTTCTTC.

This chain links TRBV12-5 with TRBJ1-1; possible D gene TRBD1, 6 bases. V gave up 3 bases and J gave up 1 base, with 6 bases separating them. Per the germline V gene, CDR1 is LGHNT and CDR2 is FRNRAP. The length of the CDR3 is 13 residues. As DNA, the CDR3 is TGTGCTAGTGGTTTACAGGGGAACACTGAAGCTTTCTTT. It is translated as CASGLQGNTEAFF. Full variable domain (remainder filled in from reference TRBV12-5 and TRBJ1-1): DARVTQTPRHKVTEMGQEVTMRCQPILGHNTVFWYRQTMMQGLELLAYFRNRAPLDDSGMPKDRFSAEMPDATLATLKIQPSEPRDSAVYFCASGLQGNTEAFFGQGTRLTVV.

The chain couples TRBV7-2 to TRBJ2-3; TRBD2 agrees at 12 bases. Trimming took 1 base from V and 6 from J; bases not matched to a gene: 5. The CDR3 loop spans 16 amino acids. The germline CDR1 and CDR2 sequences are SGHTA and FQGNSA. The CDR3 is CASSLGLAGDGDTQYF. The DNA of the CDR3 is TGTGCCAGCAGCTTAGGACTAGCGGGAGACGGGGATACGCAGTATTTT. Based on the CDR3 plus reference TRBV7-2 and TRBJ2-3, the full variable domain is GAGVSQSPSNKVTEKGKDVELRCDPISGHTALYWYRQSLGQGLEFLIYFQGNSAPDKSGLPSDRFSAERTGGSVSTLTIQRTQQEDSAVYLCASSLGLAGDGDTQYFGPGTRLTVL.

J is TRBJ1-2 and V is TRBV5-1; 8 positions match TRBD1. Germline trimming cut 1 base from V and 4 bases from J; bases unmatched to any gene: 6. This CDR3 spans 15 amino acids. The V gene's germline CDR1 is SGHRS and CDR2 YFSETQ. The CDR3 sequence is CASSLTPGGGYGYTF. The CDR3 nucleotides read TGCGCCAGCAGCTTGACCCCAGGGGGCGGCTATGGCTACACCTTC.

This clone was recorded once. The rearrangement joins TRBV18 to TRBJ2-7; tentatively, D is TRBD1 or TRBD2 (5 bases each). This CDR3 region has 14 residues. With 3 bases removed from V and 6 bases from J, the gap between germline ends came to 15 bases. The V gene's germline CDR1 is KGHSH and CDR2 LQKENI. CDR3 sequence: CASSPGTHGAEQYF. CDR3 in DNA: TGTGCCAGCTCACCCGGGACGCATGGGGCCGAGCAGTACTTC.

The chain joins TRBV28 to TRBJ1-3, with TRBD1 as a possible D gene (6 bases). V was cut by 7 bases and J by 0 bases, with 13 bases left in between. Germline V gene lookup returns CDR1 MDHEN and CDR2 SYDVKM. This CDR3 spans 15 amino acids. The CDR3 spells CASNSGANSGNTIYF. The CDR3 coding sequence is TGTGCCAGCAATTCAGGGGCTAACTCTGGAAACACCATATATTTT.

Here the CDR3 DNA reads TGTGCCAGCAGCTTCGGATCAGGCCAAGAGACCCAGTACTTC. This encodes CASSFGSGQETQYF. The chain employs TRBV11-2 and TRBJ2-5; D call uncertain. Germline V CDR1 and CDR2: SGHAT, FQNNGV. The CDR3 has 14 residues. The V gene lost 3 bases and the J gene lost 1 base, with 9 bases spanning the gap.